Listed below are T cell receptor beta chains from one sample, sequenced in a study of OX40 agonist ivuxolimab in advanced cancers. Clones were read by immunoSEQ multiplex PCR, and TCRdb kept only the in-frame ones, dropping some. The sample yields some 77,000 clones, more than 80% seen once. Material: CD4+ or CD8+ T cells sorted from blood, obtained in a trial of the OX40 agonist ivuxolimab. These TCRs come from an adult with an advanced solid tumor such as melanoma, head and neck, liver or kidney cancer. Each CDR3 is given with its conserved first and last residue. The D gene is left open where the match is weak. Rows may omit the clone size; those that give it use once, few, many or a size class.

clone size: -
D gene: TRBD2
J gene: TRBJ2-7
V gene: TRBV18
CDR3 protein: CASSPSGSYEQYF
CDR3 DNA: TGTGCCAGCTCACCTAGCGGGAGTTACGAGCAGTACTTC

clone size: -
D gene: TRBD1
J gene: TRBJ2-5
V gene: TRBV9
CDR3 protein: CASSVGTGGAVETQYF
CDR3 DNA: TGTGCCAGCAGCGTAGGGACAGGGGGCGCGGTGGAGACCCAGTACTTC

clone size: -
D gene: -
J gene: TRBJ1-5
V gene: TRBV7-2
CDR3 protein: CASSLVAGTYGNQPQHF
CDR3 DNA: TGTGCCAGCAGCTTAGTGGCAGGGACTTATGGCAATCAGCCCCAGCATTTT

clone size: -
D gene: -
J gene: TRBJ2-3
V gene: TRBV5-1
CDR3 protein: CASSPGQSTDTQYF
CDR3 DNA: TGCGCCAGCAGCCCAGGACAGTCCACAGATACGCAGTATTTT

clone size: few
D gene: -
J gene: TRBJ1-1
V gene: TRBV19
CDR3 protein: CASSLLRTANTEAFF
CDR3 DNA: TGTGCCAGTAGTCTCCTTCGGACAGCCAACACTGAAGCTTTCTTT

clone size: once
D gene: -
J gene: TRBJ2-5
V gene: TRBV28
CDR3 protein: CAISGQETQYF
CDR3 DNA: TGTGCCATCTCTGGGCAAGAGACCCAGTACTTC

clone size: -
D gene: -
J gene: TRBJ2-3
V gene: TRBV7-3
CDR3 protein: CASSLTRENTDTQYF
CDR3 DNA: TGTGCCAGCAGCTTGACTCGGGAGAACACAGATACGCAGTATTTT

clone size: -
D gene: -
J gene: TRBJ2-7
V gene: TRBV7-2
CDR3 protein: CASSFVGTGTYEQYF
CDR3 DNA: TGTGCCAGCAGCTTCGTCGGGACGGGAACCTACGAGCAGTACTTC

clone size: -
D gene: -
J gene: TRBJ2-1
V gene: TRBV7-9
CDR3 protein: CASSFQGPSYNEQFF
CDR3 DNA: TGTGCCAGCAGCTTCCAGGGGCCTTCCTACAATGAGCAGTTCTTC

clone size: -
D gene: TRBD2
J gene: TRBJ2-2
V gene: TRBV11-2
CDR3 protein: CASSLSGTTGELFF
CDR3 DNA: TGTGCCAGCAGCTTAAGCGGGACTACCGGGGAGCTGTTTTTT

clone size: -
D gene: TRBD2
J gene: TRBJ2-5
V gene: TRBV19
CDR3 protein: CASSLLGLAGTLKTQYF
CDR3 DNA: TGTGCCAGTAGTCTCCTGGGACTAGCGGGAACGTTAAAGACCCAGTACTTC

clone size: -
D gene: -
J gene: TRBJ2-1
V gene: TRBV5-6
CDR3 protein: CASSSIRGYNEQFF
CDR3 DNA: TGTGCCAGCAGTTCTATTCGGGGTTACAATGAGCAGTTCTTC

clone size: -
D gene: -
J gene: TRBJ1-2
V gene: TRBV18
CDR3 protein: CASSPLGDYGYTF
CDR3 DNA: TGTGCCAGCTCACCGTTGGGTGACTATGGCTACACCTTC

clone size: -
D gene: -
J gene: TRBJ2-5
V gene: TRBV6-5
CDR3 protein: CASSLSFSGIQETQYF
CDR3 DNA: TGTGCCAGCAGTTTGTCCTTTAGCGGAATCCAAGAGACCCAGTACTTC

clone size: once
D gene: TRBD1
J gene: TRBJ1-5
V gene: TRBV28
CDR3 protein: CASKRTGVFSSNQPQHF
CDR3 DNA: TGTGCCAGCAAGCGGACAGGGGTTTTTAGTAGCAATCAGCCCCAGCATTTT